The 25 T cell receptor beta chains below were found in one sample sequenced in a study of blood T cell repertoires in COVID-19 (dated by TCRdb to about 2020). Libraries came from the immunoSEQ multiplex PCR assay. Imported from immuneACCESS, the table was reduced by TCRdb to in-frame sequences with V and J called. These copies leave out some clones; in studies compared against another copy, an unresolved V gene accounts for under half, and the cause of the remainder is not known. This sample lists about 150,000 clones; over 80% were detected once. The top ten clones comprise around 5.1% of the sample. The material sequenced was PBMCs or T cells enriched from blood (not recorded which). These receptors all stem from a man between 70 and 80 years old who had been exposed to COVID-19.

The V gene is TRBV7-8, the J gene TRBJ2-1; 11 nucleotides match TRBD2. Looked up from germline, CDR1 is SGHVS and CDR2 is FQNEAQ. The CDR3 contains 15 residues. V was clipped by 2 bases and J by 6 bases; unmatched bases: 3. The CDR3 nucleotides read TGTGCCAGCAGCTTAACTAGCGGGAGCTCCAATGAGCAGTTCTTC. It encodes CASSLTSGSSNEQFF.

This chain uses TRBV29-1 with TRBJ1-2, with TRBD1 matching over 10 bases. Germline V gives CDR1 SQVTM, CDR2 ANQGSEA. This CDR3 has 13 amino acids. Trimming at V came to 8 bases and at J to 7 bases, leaving 10 bases not matched to a gene. The CDR3 region is CSSGDRGISGYTF. CDR3 DNA sequence: TGCAGCTCCGGGGACAGGGGAATTAGTGGCTACACCTTC.

The rearrangement uses TRBV7-8 and TRBJ2-7, with 10 positions matching TRBD2. The CDR3 extends over 16 amino acids. Unmatched junction bases numbered 6, after V lost 4 bases and J lost 0 bases. Germline-derived CDR1 and CDR2 are SGHVS and FQNEAQ. CDR3 sequence (DNA): TGTGCCAGCAGCTCCGGAACTAGCGGGGTCTCCTACGAGCAGTACTTC. It codes for CASSSGTSGVSYEQYF.

This clone has just one count. This chain uses TRBV5-8 with TRBJ2-1, with a possible D match to TRBD2 (5 bases). Germline CDR1 reads SGHTS; CDR2 reads YDEGEE. Trimming cost V 1 base and J 5 bases, with 13 bases left between them. The CDR3 is made up of 15 amino acids. Here the CDR3 DNA reads TGTGCCAGCAGCTTGTTTCCGGGGTTCAACAATGAGCAGTTCTTC. Protein product: CASSLFPGFNNEQFF.

The chain uses TRBV19 and TRBJ2-7; 11 nucleotides agree with TRBD1. The CDR3 extends over 15 amino acids. J gave up 5 bases and V 5 bases, and 8 bases lay outside the gene matches. Germline CDR1 reads LNHDA; CDR2 reads SQIVND (reference sequence). The CDR3 region has the DNA TGTGCCAGTAGTCTCCGGGACAGGGGGTCCCACGAGCAGTACTTC. This translates into CASSLRDRGSHEQYF.

The V call is TRBV7-9, the J call TRBJ1-1; TRBD1 agrees at 8 bases. V was clipped by 5 bases and J by 1 base; unmatched bases: 6. This CDR3 spans 15 amino acids. Germline V gene lookup returns CDR1 SEHNR and CDR2 FQNEAQ (reference sequence). The CDR3 DNA follows: TGTGCCAGCAGCGGCTCTGGACAGGGGAACACTGAAGCTTTCTTT. It translates to CASSGSGQGNTEAFF.

This clone was counted once. V and J are TRBV12-3 or TRBV12-4 and TRBJ2-1; D is uncertain. Trimming left V 6 bases short and J 5 bases short, with 5 bases between. The CDR3 spans 11 residues. CDR3 nucleotide sequence: TGTGCCAGCAGCGCAGACAATGAGCAGTTCTTC. Protein product: CASSADNEQFF.

J is TRBJ1-3 and V is TRBV9; TRBD1 aligns across 8 bases. The germline V gene has CDR1 SGDLS and CDR2 YYNGEE. The CDR3 is 15 residues long. V dropped 3 bases and J dropped 3; count of bases not matched to a gene: 5. CDR3 DNA: TGTGCCAGCAGCGCGGGAGACAGGGGTGGAAACACCATATATTTT. Its protein product is CASSAGDRGGNTIYF.

The rearrangement links TRBV6-5 to TRBJ1-1; tentatively, D is TRBD1 (5 bases). This CDR3 spans 12 amino acids. CDR1 MNHEY and CDR2 SVGAGI come from the germline V gene. V lost 2 bases and J lost 9, with 10 bases in between. The CDR3: CASSYLQAQAFF. In nucleotides, the CDR3 is TGTGCCAGCAGTTACCTACAGGCCCAAGCTTTCTTT.

The chain carries TRBV5-5 and TRBJ1-4, with 7 bases aligning to TRBD1. V lost 7 bases to trimming and J lost 5 bases; unmatched junction nucleotides: 8. This CDR3 is 14 amino acids long. Germline-derived CDR1 and CDR2 are SGHKS and YYEKEE (reference sequence). The CDR3 sequence: CASSRDSVNEKLFF. The CDR3 nucleotides are TGTGCCAGCTCCCGGGACAGCGTCAATGAAAAACTGTTTTTT.

The chain joins TRBV5-1 to TRBJ2-1, with D possibly TRBD1 on 6 matching bases. CDR1 is SGHRS and CDR2 is YFSETQ in the germline V gene. Trimming took off 0 bases at V and 2 bases at J, with 9 bases between the two ends. This CDR3 region has 15 residues. CDR3 residues: CASSLARGTYNEQFF. The CDR3 nucleotides are TGCGCCAGCAGCTTGGCCAGGGGAACCTACAATGAGCAGTTCTTC.

The chain recombines TRBV9 with TRBJ2-2, with 7 bases identical to TRBD2. J gave up 3 bases and V 3 bases, and 17 bases lay outside the gene matches. The CDR3 has 19 residues. Germline V CDR1 and CDR2: SGDLS, YYNGEE. CDR3 residues: CASSAPTSFAGDYTGELFF. CDR3 in DNA: TGTGCCAGCAGCGCACCCACCTCGTTTGCGGGGGACTACACCGGGGAGCTGTTTTTT.

The chain has TRBV7-2 and TRBJ2-7; 11 nucleotides agree with TRBD2. The V gene's germline CDR1 is SGHTA and CDR2 FQGNSA. J was trimmed by 3 bases and V by 6 bases; bases with no gene match: 1. This CDR3 has 13 residues. DNA of the CDR3: TGTGCCAGCAGAGGGACTAGCGGCTACGAGCAGTACTTC. Its protein is CASRGTSGYEQYF.

The J gene is TRBJ1-2, the V gene TRBV3-1 (or the pseudogene TRBV3-2); a weak D match, TRBD1 (6 bases). The germline V gene encodes CDR1 LGHDT and CDR2 YNNKEL (reference sequence). The CDR3 is 16 residues long. Trimming pared 6 bases from V and 4 bases from J, leaving 21 bases between. The CDR3 reads CASSRSRGASIYGYTF. The CDR3 nucleotides are TGTGCCAGCAGTCGCTCGCGGGGGGCGAGCATCTATGGCTACACCTTC.

The rearrangement joins TRBV30 to TRBJ2-5; 9 positions match TRBD1. The CDR3 is 12 amino acids. Germline loops: CDR1 GTSNPN, CDR2 SVGIG (reference sequence). The V gene end was trimmed by 7 bases and the J gene end by 4 bases; junction bases not matched to a gene: 4. The CDR3 coding sequence is TGTGCCTCAACAGGGGGCCGAGAGACCCAGTACTTC. Translated, it gives CASTGGRETQYF.

J is TRBJ2-7 and V is TRBV10-2, with TRBD2 matching 7 bases. The CDR3 extends over 14 amino acids. The ends lost 6 bases at V and 7 bases at J; junction bases unmatched: 12. Germline V CDR1 and CDR2: WSHSY, SAAADI. The CDR3 sequence is CASSQLAESGEQYF. Written as DNA, the CDR3 is TGCGCCAGCAGCCAGCTAGCGGAGAGTGGAGAGCAGTACTTC.

This rearrangement joins TRBV28 to TRBJ1-4, with a possible D match to TRBD1 (5 bases). The CDR3 is 15 amino acids. Trimming took 5 bases from V and 4 from J, leaving 14 bases between them. Germline CDR1 and CDR2: MDHEN and SYDVKM. This CDR3 is CASSPGGAHNEKLFF. The CDR3 nucleotides read TGTGCCAGCAGTCCCGGCGGGGCCCATAATGAAAAACTGTTTTTT. Looking up the rest from reference TRBV28 and TRBJ1-4 gives the full variable domain: DVKVTQSSRYLVKRTGEKVFLECVQDMDHENMFWYRQDPGLGLRLIYFSYDVKMKEKGDIPEGYSVSREKKERFSLILESASTNQTSMYLCASSPGGAHNEKLFFGSGTQLSVL.

The chain uses TRBV19 and TRBJ1-6; TRBD1 agrees at 7 bases. CDR1 and CDR2 from the germline V gene are LNHDA and SQIVND (reference sequence). The CDR3 is made up of 14 amino acids. J lost 9 bases, V lost 6 bases, and 8 bases had no gene match. CDR3 sequence (DNA): TGTGCCAGTAGGACCACAGGGGTAGGTTCACCCCTCCACTTT. This codes for CASRTTGVGSPLHF.

This clone was found a few times. This sequence joins TRBV19 and TRBJ1-2, with 9 positions matching TRBD1. Germline V gives CDR1 LNHDA, CDR2 SQIVND (reference sequence). CDR3 length: 17 residues. Trimming at V came to 1 base and at J to 0 bases, leaving 6 bases not matched to a gene. The CDR3 bases are TGTGCCAGTAGTATAGTCGGGCGGACAGGGGCTAACTATGGCTACACCTTC. Amino acids: CASSIVGRTGANYGYTF.

The chain recombines TRBV30 with TRBJ1-4; TRBD1 aligns across 9 bases. The junction had 4 bases not matched to a gene; V was cut back by 1 base and J by 7 bases. The CDR3 consists of 14 residues. Germline V gives CDR1 GTSNPN, CDR2 SVGIG (reference sequence). CDR3 loop: CAWSEQGAREKLFF. The DNA of the CDR3 is TGTGCCTGGAGTGAACAGGGGGCGCGTGAAAAACTGTTTTTT.

In its sample, this clone was seen once. CDR3 bases: TGTGCCAGCAGTTTTTCATACGAACAGGGCTACACCTTC. Translating gives CASSFSYEQGYTF. J is TRBJ1-2 and V is TRBV12-3 or TRBV12-4; D uncertain. This CDR3 has 13 amino acids. V was pared by 3 bases and J by 8 bases, with 13 bases between.

This clone has only a few counts. This chain joins TRBV11-2 and TRBJ1-3; D gene uncertain. V was pared by 0 bases and J by 0 bases, with 12 bases between. From germline, CDR1 is SGHAT and CDR2 FQNNGV. This CDR3 is built from 17 residues. CDR3 in amino acids: CASSLEATSRSGNTIYF. CDR3 DNA sequence: TGTGCCAGCAGCTTAGAAGCGACCAGCCGCTCTGGAAACACCATATATTTT.

The chain combines TRBV7-2 with TRBJ2-1, with D possibly being TRBD2 (6 bases). The germline V gene has CDR1 SGHTA and CDR2 FQGNSA. This CDR3 spans 15 amino acids. Trimming removed 6 bases from V and 3 bases from J, with 15 bases in between. CDR3 DNA sequence: TGTGCCAGCAGGGGGAGGCGTAGTCTCTACAATGAGCAGTTCTTC. It translates to CASRGRRSLYNEQFF. The variable domain in full, with the rest retrieved from reference TRBV7-2 and TRBJ2-1, is GAGVSQSPSNKVTEKGKDVELRCDPISGHTALYWYRQSLGQGLEFLIYFQGNSAPDKSGLPSDRFSAERTGGSVSTLTIQRTQQEDSAVYLCASRGRRSLYNEQFFGPGTRLTVL.

V usage is TRBV7-2 and J usage is TRBJ2-4, with 7 bases lining up with TRBD1. V was pared by 1 base and J by 1 base, with 1 base of the junction left unmatched. The CDR3 covers 15 residues. Germline loops: CDR1 SGHTA, CDR2 FQGNSA. CDR3 sequence reads: CASSLETGAKNIQYF. CDR3 coding DNA: TGTGCCAGCAGCTTAGAGACAGGGGCCAAAAACATTCAGTACTTC.

The chain is built from TRBV5-4 and TRBJ2-1; no reliable D call. The CDR3 is made up of 15 amino acids. Germline loops: CDR1 SGHNT, CDR2 YYREEE (reference sequence). Trimming shortened V by 4 bases and J by 6 bases, and 17 bases separated the two germline ends. CDR3 protein: CASSPQQQVSNEQFF. In DNA, the CDR3 is TGTGCCAGCAGCCCGCAACAGCAGGTCTCCAATGAGCAGTTCTTC.